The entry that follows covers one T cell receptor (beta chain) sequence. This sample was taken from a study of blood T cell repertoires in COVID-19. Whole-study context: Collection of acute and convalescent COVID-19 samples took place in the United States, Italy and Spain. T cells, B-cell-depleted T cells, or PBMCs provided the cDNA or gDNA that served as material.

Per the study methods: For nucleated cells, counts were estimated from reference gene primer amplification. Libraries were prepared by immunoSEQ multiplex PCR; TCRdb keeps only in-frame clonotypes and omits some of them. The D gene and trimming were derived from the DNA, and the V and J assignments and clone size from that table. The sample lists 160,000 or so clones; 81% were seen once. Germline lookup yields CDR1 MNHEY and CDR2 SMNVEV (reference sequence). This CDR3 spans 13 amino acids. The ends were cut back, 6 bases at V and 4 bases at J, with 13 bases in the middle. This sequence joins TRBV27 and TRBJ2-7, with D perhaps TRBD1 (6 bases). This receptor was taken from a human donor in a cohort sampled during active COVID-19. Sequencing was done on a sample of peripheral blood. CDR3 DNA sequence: TGTGCCAGCAGCAGAGGACAGATTTACGAGCAGTACTTC. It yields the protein CASSRGQIYEQYF.